This TCR beta chain emerged from a study of shared clonotypes between healthy human individuals. Study overall: Researchers assigned three CD4 naive, three CD4 memory, two CD8 naive and one CD8 memory plate to each donor. Study conclusions and caveats: Clonotype sharing among the donors was expected to vary with sequencing depth.

Healthy HIV-negative adults with no recent acute infections or vaccinations were recruited as donors. When replicate PCRs were run on sorted subsets, they used 200 ng DNA, tens of thousands of T cell genomes. Sequencing was performed with immunoSEQ multiplex PCR; in TCRdb, only in-frame clones are kept and a portion is missing. The profile shows 2 million to 3 million clones, 80% to 95% of them singletons. A word on this clone: Its matching antigen is unknown.

Sequences were obtained from naive CD4+ T cells from PBMCs. Subset reported: CD45RA+ positively selected. The clonotype comes from a young man in good health. Some clones in this sample may be carry-over from other donors' samples.

CDR3 region: CASREQGRRNQPQHF. CDR3 DNA sequence: TGTGCCAGCAGGGAACAGGGGAGGCGCAATCAGCCCCAGCATTTT. The V call is TRBV6-1, the J call TRBJ1-5; 7 bases match TRBD1. Germline V lookup: CDR1 MNHNS, CDR2 SASEGT. V lost 6 bases to trimming and J lost 2 bases; unmatched junction nucleotides: 7. This CDR3 is 15 amino acids long.